This entry features one TCR beta chain sequence. These data come from a study of radiotherapy plus CTLA-4 blockade in lung cancer. The germline V gene has CDR1 SQVTM and CDR2 ANQGSEA. V was clipped by 5 bases and J by 4 bases; unmatched bases: 1. The CDR3 is made up of 11 amino acids. The assay was immunoSEQ multiplex PCR, and TCRdb's table has in-frame clones only and misses some. The data show about 87,000 clones, around 87% seen once. The chain links TRBV29-1 to TRBJ2-7; 8 bases agree with TRBD1. This TCR came from a human donor with non-small cell lung cancer that progressed on radiotherapy plus ipilimumab. Specimen: peripheral blood, collected from a patient treated with radiotherapy plus ipilimumab. The CDR3 loop reads CSVNRGYEQYF. The DNA of the CDR3 is TGCAGCGTTAACAGGGGGTACGAGCAGTACTTC.